The source of this TCR beta chain is a study of cytomegalovirus exposure and HLA in healthy donors. Findings and limits, study-wide: 164 TCR beta chains were listed as cytomegalovirus-associated.

Per the germline V gene, CDR1 is SGHAT and CDR2 is FQNNGV. The CDR3 totals 17 residues. The V end lost 1 base, the J end lost 0 bases, and 15 bases lay between the germline ends. A word on this clone: Its antigen is currently unknown.

Researchers ran the PCR with 60 Vbeta and 13 Jbeta primers. In the study's own analysis: Later work found 65 million to 90 million unique TCR beta chains, with about 10 million shared. Measured with immunoSEQ multiplex PCR; TCRdb has only the in-frame clones, and not every one. From that table come the V and J calls and clone size; the DNA was used to work out D and trimming. The sample records approximately 210,000 clones, roughly 86% being singletons. The genes are TRBV11-2 and TRBJ1-1; D gene unclear. The sequenced sample consisted of PBMCs. The TCR was taken from a woman under 30 in good health and CMV-seronegative. The chain's CDR3 is CASSLVRGPLMNTEAFF. CDR3 sequence (DNA): TGTGCCAGCAGCTTAGTTCGCGGGCCCCTCATGAACACTGAAGCTTTCTTT.